This T cell receptor (beta chain) originates from a study of blood T cell repertoires in COVID-19. J gave up 5 bases and V 1 base, and 11 bases lay outside the gene matches. This CDR3 comprises 18 residues. The germline V gene has CDR1 LGHDT and CDR2 YNNKEL (reference sequence). Participants reported their clinical history, and cohort assignment relied on those reports. Contact with a PCR-confirmed or clinician-diagnosed COVID-19 case occurred within 2 weeks of entry. Authors' analysis steps: Cell counts per sample came from amplifying reference gene primers. Sequencing used immunoSEQ multiplex PCR; TCRdb keeps in-frame clones, though not all of them. V and J calls and clone size are those listed in that table; D and trimming were worked out from the DNA. Among roughly 400,000 clones listed, over 75% were seen once.

The TCR originated in a woman aged 18 to 35 who had been exposed to COVID-19. Sequencing input: PBMCs or T cells enriched from blood (not recorded which). The chain combines TRBV3-1 (or the pseudogene TRBV3-2) with TRBJ2-5; 12 bases agree with TRBD1. The CDR3 is CASSQGGRDRGRGETQYF. The CDR3 DNA reads as TGTGCCAGCAGCCAAGGTGGTCGGGACAGGGGGCGAGGGGAGACCCAGTACTTC.